A single sample is the source of the 4 T cell receptor beta chains below, sequenced in a study of Ad26.COV2.S vaccination and SARS-CoV-2 variants. Method: immunoSEQ multiplex PCR; TCRdb's copy keeps in-frame clones and lacks some. Seen here are 85,000 to 95,000 clones, more than 70% observed once, and the top ten hold 16%. The sequencing used peripheral blood, collected after recovery from COVID-19. The receptors were gathered from a human donor who had recovered from COVID-19.

This clone was recorded only once. The chain uses TRBV2 and TRBJ2-5; 10 nucleotides line up with TRBD1. V trimming: 10 bases; J trimming: 4 bases; junction bases outside the gene matches: 6. Germline CDR1 is SNHLY and CDR2 is FYNNEI. This CDR3 region has 13 residues. As DNA, the CDR3 is TGTGCCATACTGACAGGGGGCGGAGAGACCCAGTACTTC. This codes for CAILTGGGETQYF.

The chain links TRBV28 to TRBJ1-2; possible D gene TRBD1, 6 bases. V lost 6 bases and J lost 10, with 21 bases in between. Germline V gene data show CDR1 as MDHEN and CDR2 as SYDVKM. The CDR3 has 14 residues. CDR3 residues: CASRPFGTSAVYTF. In DNA, the CDR3 is TGTGCCAGCAGGCCATTCGGGACATCCGCCGTCTACACCTTC.

J is TRBJ1-5 and V is TRBV3-1 (or the pseudogene TRBV3-2); no firm D call. CDR3 size: 15 residues. Germline CDR1 LGHDT, CDR2 YNNKEL (reference sequence). V lost 0 bases to trimming and J lost 9 bases, with 15 bases between them. The CDR3 loop is CASSQDHKAPRPQHF. The CDR3 DNA reads TGTGCCAGCAGCCAAGATCATAAAGCCCCGCGGCCCCAGCATTTT.

The chain recombines TRBV7-9 with TRBJ2-3, with D possibly matching TRBD1 (5 bases). The CDR3 is 17 residues long. CDR1 and CDR2 (germline): SEHNR, FQNEAQ (reference sequence). The V end was cut by 5 bases, the J end by 8 bases, with 26 bases between. CDR3: CASSPTVGRQGKGTQYF. CDR3 in DNA: TGTGCCAGCAGCCCCACGGTCGGTCGCCAGGGTAAGGGTACGCAGTATTTT. Combining the CDR3 with reference TRBV7-9 and TRBJ2-3 gives the whole variable domain DTGVSQNPRHKITKRGQNVTFRCDPISEHNRLYWYRQTLGQGPEFLTYFQNEAQLEKSRLLSDRFSAERPKGSFSTLEIQRTEQGDSAMYLCASSPTVGRQGKGTQYFGPGTRLTVL.